The next 22 T cell receptor beta chains were all read from a single sample in a study of T-cell reconstitution after alpha-beta-depleted transplantation in children. The TCRbeta library was prepared with unique molecular identifiers. MiXCR was run by TCRdb on the PCR reads, yielding one entry per CDR3 protein. The sample holds 490,000 or so distinct CDR3 sequences; about 10% are singletons and the top ten take 2% to 2.5%. Sequenced here: PBMCs, sampled before TCRalphabeta/CD19-depleted stem cell transplant. The receptor set was obtained from a child aged 2 to 10 with inherited bone marrow failure, due to receive a stem cell transplant.

This clonotype was detected many times. CDR3 sequence (DNA): TGTGCCAGCAGCGTAGCGGTAGCCATCAGCTCCTACAATGAGCAGTTCTTC. Protein: CASSVAVAISSYNEQFF. This chain joins TRBV9 and TRBJ2-1; no clear D gene. This CDR3 region has 17 residues. CDR1 SGDLS and CDR2 YYNGEE come from the germline V gene. V was cut by 0 bases and J by 0 bases, with 13 bases left in between.

The sample holds a few counts of this clonotype. The chain carries TRBV7-2 and TRBJ2-1; D gene ambiguous. CDR3 length: 15 residues. Deletions cut 7 bases from V and 6 bases from J, with 19 bases between. CDR1 is SGHTA and CDR2 is FQGNSA in the germline V gene. CDR3 coding DNA: TGTGCCAGCACCTCTCGGACGACAACGTCCAATGAGCAGTTCTTC. It is translated as CASTSRTTTSNEQFF.

This clonotype was found many times. V usage is TRBV15 and J usage is TRBJ2-5; TRBD2 matches 13 bases. The CDR3 is 15 residues long. Germline-derived CDR1 and CDR2 are LNHNV and YYDKDF (reference sequence). The ends lost 4 bases at V and 4 bases at J; junction bases unmatched: 3. The CDR3 loop reads CATSIRTSGRETQYF. DNA of the CDR3: TGTGCCACCAGCATTAGGACTAGCGGGAGAGAGACCCAGTACTTC. The whole variable domain, remainder taken from reference TRBV15 and TRBJ2-5, is DAMVIQNPRYQVTQFGKPVTLSCSQTLNHNVMYWYQQKSSQAPKLLFHYYDKDFNNEADTPDNFQSRRPNTSFCFLDIRSPGLGDTAMYLCATSIRTSGRETQYFGPGTRLLVL.

This clonotype was counted ten times or more. The J gene is TRBJ1-6, the V gene TRBV7-6; D remains unclear. The germline CDR1 and CDR2 sequences are SGHVS and FNYEAQ. With 5 bases removed from V and 4 bases from J, the gap between germline ends came to 3 bases. The CDR3 has 12 amino acids. This CDR3 reads CASSNYNSPLHF. The CDR3 nucleotides read TGTGCCAGCAGCAATTATAATTCACCCCTCCACTTT.

This clonotype was observed at least ten times. The junction differs from germline at one of its ends, possibly a read error. The chain joins TRBV7-2 to TRBJ2-7; 8 bases fit TRBD2. This CDR3 contains 15 residues. Germline CDR1 reads SGHTA; CDR2 reads FQGNSA. The chain's CDR3 is CASSLGAAGVHEQYF. Written as DNA, the CDR3 is TGTGCCAGCAGTTTAGGTGCAGCGGGAGTCCACGAGCAGTACTTC. Variable domain in full (rest from reference TRBV7-2 and TRBJ2-7): GAGVSQSPSNKVTEKGKDVELRCDPISGHTALYWYRQSLGQGLEFLIYFQGNSAPDKSGLPSDRFSAERTGGSVSTLTIQRTQQEDSAVYLCASSLGAAGVHEQYFGPGTRLTVT.

This clonotype was found many times. The rearrangement joins TRBV11-2 to TRBJ2-5; D is uncertain. The germline gives CDR1 SGHAT, CDR2 FQNNGV. The CDR3 extends over 15 amino acids. The germline V and J ends were trimmed by 1 base and 3 bases, with 12 bases remaining between them. CDR3 in DNA: TGTGCCAGCAGCTTAGGTGTTAGGTGGGAAGAGACCCAGTACTTC. Protein sequence: CASSLGVRWEETQYF.

The chain joins TRBV6-4 to TRBJ1-5, with a weak D call TRBD1 (6 bases). The CDR3 has 19 amino acids. Germline V gene sequence: CDR1 MRHNA, CDR2 SNTAGT. Trimming took off 4 bases at V and 2 bases at J, with 24 bases between the two ends. CDR3 in DNA: TGTGCCAGCAGTGTATGGGACACAACCCGCTTATTTCGCAATCAGCCCCAGCATTTT. Its translation: CASSVWDTTRLFRNQPQHF.

Regarding this clonotype: Its ends do not fully match the called genes, so a read error is possible. This chain uses TRBV7-7 with TRBJ2-7, with D unclear. Germline loops: CDR1 SSHAT, CDR2 FNYEAQ (reference sequence). There are 14 residues in the CDR3. CDR3 DNA sequence: TGTGCTAGCAGGATGATCGGGTCCACCTACGAGCAGTACTTC. This translates into CASRMIGSTYEQYF.

This clonotype has at least ten counts. V is TRBV12-3 or TRBV12-4 and J is TRBJ1-5; 8 nucleotides match TRBD1. The J segment lost 7 bases and the V segment lost 4 bases, leaving 15 bases of the junction unmatched. This CDR3 contains 17 residues. The DNA of the CDR3 is TGTGCCAGCAGTTCCGGACAGGGAGGGACGGGGAAGCAGCCCCAGCATTTT. This translates into CASSSGQGGTGKQPQHF.

This clonotype was seen repeatedly, ten times or more. The chain recombines TRBV29-1 with TRBJ1-3; D unresolved. Germline CDR1 reads SQVTM; CDR2 reads ANQGSEA. Trimming shortened V by 5 bases and J by 0 bases, and 14 bases separated the two germline ends. This CDR3 comprises 15 residues. The CDR3 DNA follows: TGCAGCGTTTCCAAGGACGGTTCCTCTGGAAACACCATATATTTT. This translates into CSVSKDGSSGNTIYF.

This clonotype was seen repeatedly, ten times or more. The chain employs TRBV4-2 and TRBJ2-7; D remains ambiguous. The CDR3 consists of 13 residues. Germline lookup yields CDR1 LGHNA and CDR2 YNFKEQ. Trimming pared 0 bases from V and 3 bases from J, leaving 6 bases between. The CDR3 region has the DNA TGTGCCAGCAGCCAAGAGGGCGGCTACGAGCAGTACTTC. Amino acids: CASSQEGGYEQYF.

The table lists this clonotype with many counts. The gene calls are TRBV5-5 and TRBJ1-2; D is unresolved. Per germline, CDR1 SGHKS and CDR2 YYEKEE (reference sequence). Trimming took 5 bases from V and 4 from J, leaving 15 bases between them. The CDR3 sequence is 14 residues long. CDR3 in amino acids: CASRPGAGFYGYTF. The CDR3 DNA reads TGTGCCAGCAGGCCTGGAGCAGGATTCTATGGCTACACCTTC. Full variable domain (remainder filled in from reference TRBV5-5 and TRBJ1-2): DAGVTQSPTHLIKTRGQQVTLRCSPISGHKSVSWYQQVLGQGPQFIFQYYEKEERGRGNFPDRFSARQFPNYSSELNVNALLLGDSALYLCASRPGAGFYGYTFGSGTRLTVV.

This clonotype was observed at least ten times. The DNA for the CDR3 is TGCGCCAGCAGCCCACTAGCGGGAGGAGGAGAGCAGTACTTC. Translation: CASSPLAGGGEQYF. The rearrangement links TRBV4-3 to TRBJ2-7, with 12 bases fitting TRBD2. CDR3 length: 14 amino acids. V was clipped by 4 bases and J by 7 bases; unmatched bases: 5. Looked up from germline, CDR1 is LGHNA and CDR2 is YSLEER.

To note about this clonotype: A much larger clonotype is one base distant, so this may be a read error. In DNA, the CDR3 is TGCAGTGCTAGAGATCGGGGGGAGTGGGGAGGCGGGGAGCTGTTTTTT. Amino acid sequence: CSARDRGEWGGGELFF. The V call is TRBV20-1, the J call TRBJ2-2; 7 bases fit TRBD2. The V and J ends lost 0 bases and 7 bases, in that order; junction bases with no gene match: 11. The CDR3 totals 16 residues. Germline assignment: CDR1 DFQATT and CDR2 SNEGSKA (reference sequence).

This clonotype was observed many times. The chain has TRBV24-1 and TRBJ1-2; D remains unclear. The CDR3 covers 14 residues. Germline V CDR1 and CDR2: KGHDR, SFDVKD. The V end lost 5 bases, the J end lost 2 bases, and 11 bases lay between the germline ends. Written as DNA, the CDR3 is TGTGCCACCAGTGCGAGGGAGAAGAACTATGGCTACACCTTC. Translation: CATSAREKNYGYTF.

There are many counts of this clonotype. The rearrangement links TRBV27 to TRBJ2-7, with D possibly matching TRBD2 (6 bases). V lost 5 bases and J lost 2, with 19 bases in between. The CDR3 covers 16 residues. Germline-derived CDR1 and CDR2 are MNHEY and SMNVEV (reference sequence). The CDR3 region is CASSPSWGESTYEQYF. The CDR3 coding sequence is TGTGCCAGCAGTCCCTCTTGGGGGGAGAGCACCTACGAGCAGTACTTC.

The chain links TRBV20-1 to TRBJ2-5; 9 positions match TRBD2. J gave up 4 bases and V 5 bases, and 8 bases lay outside the gene matches. Germline V gene lookup returns CDR1 DFQATT and CDR2 SNEGSKA (reference sequence). This CDR3 contains 14 residues. CDR3 loop: CSAEGTSLRETQYF. The CDR3 bases are TGCAGTGCTGAGGGGACTAGCCTCCGAGAGACCCAGTACTTC.

At least ten counts were recorded for this clonotype. The rearrangement joins TRBV9 to TRBJ2-1; D gene ambiguous. Trimming cost V 6 bases and J 3 bases, with 10 bases left between them. Per germline, CDR1 SGDLS and CDR2 YYNGEE. This CDR3 has 13 residues. The DNA for the CDR3 is TGTGCCAGCACATCCGACAACTACAATGAGCAGTTCTTC. This encodes CASTSDNYNEQFF.

The rearrangement links TRBV20-1 to TRBJ1-1; D is perhaps TRBD1 (6 bases). CDR1 and CDR2 from the germline V gene are DFQATT and SNEGSKA (reference sequence). V was cut by 5 bases and J by 1 base, with 11 bases left in between. The CDR3 is 13 residues long. The CDR3 region has the DNA TGCAGTGCTGCCGAGGGGGGGAACACTGAAGCTTTCTTT. Its protein product is CSAAEGGNTEAFF.

This clonotype was observed at least ten times. This chain links TRBV12-3 or TRBV12-4 with TRBJ2-7; D possibly corresponds to TRBD2 (6 bases). Trimming took 5 bases from V and 0 from J, leaving 20 bases between them. This CDR3 is built from 17 residues. The CDR3: CASSPSRSGPSSYEQYF. The CDR3 DNA is TGTGCCAGCAGTCCTAGCCGTAGCGGTCCTAGCTCCTACGAGCAGTACTTC.

This clonotype was detected only a few times. The rearrangement joins TRBV6-2 or TRBV6-3 to TRBJ2-7; 7 bases are shared with TRBD1. The CDR3 has 15 residues. The V segment lost 0 bases and the J segment 2 bases; nucleotides outside the gene matches: 4. Germline V gene lookup returns CDR1 MNHEY and CDR2 SVGEGT. CDR3 residues: CASSYSTGTTYEQYF. The CDR3 nucleotides are TGTGCCAGCAGTTACTCGACAGGGACGACCTACGAGCAGTACTTC.

The sample holds a few counts of this clonotype. The chain employs TRBV4-2 and TRBJ1-4; the match to TRBD1 covers 12 bases. The germline gives CDR1 LGHNA, CDR2 YNFKEQ. V lost 4 bases and J lost 6; bases outside the gene matches: 6. The CDR3 is made up of 16 amino acids. The CDR3 is CASSPGTGGFYEKLFF. In DNA form, the CDR3 reads TGTGCCAGCAGCCCCGGGACAGGGGGCTTCTATGAAAAACTGTTTTTT.